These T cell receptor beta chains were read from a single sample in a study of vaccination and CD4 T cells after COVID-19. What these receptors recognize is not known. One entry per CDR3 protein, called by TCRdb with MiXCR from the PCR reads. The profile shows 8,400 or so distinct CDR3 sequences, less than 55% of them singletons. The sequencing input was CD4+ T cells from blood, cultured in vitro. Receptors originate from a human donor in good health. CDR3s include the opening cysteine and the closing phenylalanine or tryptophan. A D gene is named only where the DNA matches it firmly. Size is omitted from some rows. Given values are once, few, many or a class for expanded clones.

cdr3_aa: CASSLYAVSYEQYF
cdr3_nt: TGTGCCAGCAGCTTATATGCGGTTTCCTACGAGCAGTACTTC
v_call: TRBV7-2
j_call: TRBJ2-7
d_call: .
clone_size: .
cdr3_length: 14

cdr3_aa: CASSPRQGEMNTEAFF
cdr3_nt: TGCGCCAGCAGCCCCAGACAGGGGGAGATGAACACTGAAGCTTTCTTT
v_call: TRBV5-1
j_call: TRBJ1-1
d_call: TRBD1
clone_size: .
cdr3_length: 16

cdr3_aa: CASSLDYFSYEQYF
cdr3_nt: TGTGCCAGCAGCTTAGATTACTTCTCCTACGAGCAGTACTTC
v_call: TRBV7-2
j_call: TRBJ2-7
d_call: .
clone_size: .
cdr3_length: 14

cdr3_aa: CATRGTNTGELFF
cdr3_nt: TGTGCCACACGAGGGACAAACACCGGGGAGCTGTTTTTT
v_call: TRBV24-1
j_call: TRBJ2-2
d_call: .
clone_size: .
cdr3_length: 13

cdr3_aa: CASSFRQGRKETQYF
cdr3_nt: TGCGCCAGCAGCTTTAGACAGGGGCGAAAAGAGACCCAGTACTTC
v_call: TRBV5-1
j_call: TRBJ2-5
d_call: TRBD1
clone_size: .
cdr3_length: 15

cdr3_aa: CSARGADRVTGELFF
cdr3_nt: TGCAGTGCTAGAGGTGCGGACAGAGTCACCGGGGAGCTGTTTTTT
v_call: TRBV20-1
j_call: TRBJ2-2
d_call: .
clone_size: .
cdr3_length: 15

cdr3_aa: CASSRTVGVEYNEQFF
cdr3_nt: TGTGCCAGCAGCCGGACAGTTGGAGTTGAATACAATGAGCAGTTCTTC
v_call: TRBV27
j_call: TRBJ2-1
d_call: .
clone_size: few
cdr3_length: 16

cdr3_aa: CAWSRGASTEAFF
cdr3_nt: TGTGCCTGGAGTCGGGGGGCTAGCACTGAAGCTTTCTTT
v_call: TRBV30
j_call: TRBJ1-1
d_call: .
clone_size: .
cdr3_length: 13

cdr3_aa: CASSPRTGYLQPQHF
cdr3_nt: TGTGCCAGCAGCCCCCGGACAGGGTATCTGCAGCCCCAGCATTTT
v_call: TRBV11-2
j_call: TRBJ1-5
d_call: TRBD1
clone_size: .
cdr3_length: 15

cdr3_aa: CASSIGLAGGPGQETQYF
cdr3_nt: TGCGCCAGCAGCATAGGACTAGCGGGAGGGCCAGGGCAAGAGACCCAGTACTTC
v_call: TRBV5-1
j_call: TRBJ2-5
d_call: TRBD2
clone_size: few
cdr3_length: 18

cdr3_aa: CASSYVDTQYF
cdr3_nt: TGTGCCAGCAGCTACGTAGATACGCAGTATTTT
v_call: TRBV7-2
j_call: TRBJ2-3
d_call: .
clone_size: .
cdr3_length: 11

cdr3_aa: CASWGRGGSYTF
cdr3_nt: TGTGCCTCCTGGGGCCGGGGGGGTAGCTACACCTTC
v_call: TRBV10-3
j_call: TRBJ1-2
d_call: .
clone_size: .
cdr3_length: 12

cdr3_aa: CASSWGSSETQYF
cdr3_nt: TGTGCCAGCAGCTGGGGATCTAGCGAGACCCAGTACTTC
v_call: TRBV5-5
j_call: TRBJ2-5
d_call: .
clone_size: .
cdr3_length: 13

cdr3_aa: CASSLVSGFFTEAFF
cdr3_nt: TGTGCCAGCAGCTTAGTTTCGGGGTTTTTCACTGAAGCTTTCTTT
v_call: TRBV7-9
j_call: TRBJ1-1
d_call: .
clone_size: .
cdr3_length: 15

cdr3_aa: CSPAVGTSGREQFF
cdr3_nt: TGCAGTCCTGCCGTGGGGACTAGCGGGAGAGAGCAGTTCTTC
v_call: TRBV20-1
j_call: TRBJ2-1
d_call: TRBD2
clone_size: few
cdr3_length: 14

cdr3_aa: CASSWDRGQDTQYF
cdr3_nt: TGTGCCAGCAGTTGGGACAGGGGACAAGATACGCAGTATTTT
v_call: TRBV28
j_call: TRBJ2-3
d_call: TRBD1
clone_size: .
cdr3_length: 14

cdr3_aa: CASSSTAGSKGETQYF
cdr3_nt: TGTGCCAGCAGCTCGACCGCGGGCTCTAAGGGAGAGACCCAGTACTTC
v_call: TRBV7-9
j_call: TRBJ2-5
d_call: .
clone_size: medium-sized
cdr3_length: 16

cdr3_aa: CASSFEGKLNTEAFF
cdr3_nt: TGTGCCAGCAGTTTCGAAGGCAAGCTGAACACTGAAGCTTTCTTT
v_call: TRBV27
j_call: TRBJ1-1
d_call: .
clone_size: few
cdr3_length: 15

cdr3_aa: CASSSLTGGMGTEAFF
cdr3_nt: TGCGCCAGCAGCTCCCTGACAGGGGGCATGGGAACTGAAGCTTTCTTT
v_call: TRBV5-1
j_call: TRBJ1-1
d_call: TRBD1
clone_size: .
cdr3_length: 16

cdr3_aa: CASSLDPGGEAFF
cdr3_nt: TGTGCCAGCAGCTTAGACCCAGGAGGTGAAGCTTTCTTT
v_call: TRBV7-9
j_call: TRBJ1-1
d_call: .
clone_size: few
cdr3_length: 13

cdr3_aa: CASSIQGSTGNQPQHF
cdr3_nt: TGTGCCAGCAGTATCCAGGGTTCTACGGGCAATCAGCCCCAGCATTTT
v_call: TRBV9
j_call: TRBJ1-5
d_call: .
clone_size: .
cdr3_length: 16

cdr3_aa: CASSEVGGTAPLF
cdr3_nt: TGTGCCAGCAGTGAAGTTGGAGGGACAGCCCCCCTTTTC
v_call: TRBV2
j_call: TRBJ1-2
d_call: TRBD1
clone_size: .
cdr3_length: 13

cdr3_aa: CASSLGDRGPAAEAFF
cdr3_nt: TGCGCCAGCAGCTTGGGTGACAGGGGTCCGGCGGCTGAAGCTTTCTTT
v_call: TRBV5-1
j_call: TRBJ1-1
d_call: TRBD1
clone_size: .
cdr3_length: 16

cdr3_aa: CSARLGEFHNEQFF
cdr3_nt: TGCAGTGCTAGATTGGGGGAGTTCCACAATGAGCAGTTCTTC
v_call: TRBV20-1
j_call: TRBJ2-1
d_call: .
clone_size: .
cdr3_length: 14

cdr3_aa: CASSLASGQSYGYTF
cdr3_nt: TGTGCCAGCAGCTTAGCCTCGGGACAGTCCTATGGCTACACCTTC
v_call: TRBV11-2
j_call: TRBJ1-2
d_call: TRBD1
clone_size: few
cdr3_length: 15

cdr3_aa: CAISTAPSYNEQFF
cdr3_nt: TGTGCCATCAGTACGGCCCCTTCCTACAATGAGCAGTTCTTC
v_call: TRBV10-3
j_call: TRBJ2-1
d_call: .
clone_size: .
cdr3_length: 14

cdr3_aa: CASSRQFSSYEQYF
cdr3_nt: TGTGCCAGCAGTCGACAGTTTTCCTCCTACGAGCAGTACTTC
v_call: TRBV6-1
j_call: TRBJ2-7
d_call: .
clone_size: .
cdr3_length: 14

cdr3_aa: CSASVTQTQETQYF
cdr3_nt: TGCAGTGCTAGTGTAACACAAACCCAAGAGACCCAGTACTTC
v_call: TRBV20-1
j_call: TRBJ2-5
d_call: .
clone_size: .
cdr3_length: 14

cdr3_aa: CASSYSTGLQYF
cdr3_nt: TGTGCCAGCAGTTACTCGACGGGTCTGCAGTACTTC
v_call: TRBV6-2/TRBV6-3
j_call: TRBJ2-7
d_call: .
clone_size: .
cdr3_length: 12

cdr3_aa: CATSDRTVSYNEQFF
cdr3_nt: TGTGCCACCAGTGATCGGACAGTTTCCTACAATGAGCAGTTCTTC
v_call: TRBV24-1
j_call: TRBJ2-1
d_call: .
clone_size: few
cdr3_length: 15

cdr3_aa: CASSSSDSYEQYF
cdr3_nt: TGTGCCAGCAGTTCGAGCGACTCCTACGAGCAGTACTTC
v_call: TRBV12-3/TRBV12-4
j_call: TRBJ2-7
d_call: .
clone_size: .
cdr3_length: 13

cdr3_aa: CASRGDLYYTDTQYF
cdr3_nt: TGTGCCAGCAGAGGGGACCTTTACTACACAGATACGCAGTATTTT
v_call: TRBV2
j_call: TRBJ2-3
d_call: .
clone_size: few
cdr3_length: 15

cdr3_aa: CASSPSSDRELFF
cdr3_nt: TGTGCCAGCAGCCCCTCAAGCGACCGGGAGCTGTTTTTT
v_call: TRBV11-3
j_call: TRBJ2-2
d_call: .
clone_size: .
cdr3_length: 13

cdr3_aa: CASSLSLGAPLHF
cdr3_nt: TGTGCCAGCAGTTTAAGCCTTGGTGCACCCCTCCACTTT
v_call: TRBV12-3/TRBV12-4
j_call: TRBJ1-6
d_call: .
clone_size: .
cdr3_length: 13

cdr3_aa: CASSVAPGKDSPLHF
cdr3_nt: TGTGCCAGCAGCGTAGCTCCAGGCAAGGATTCACCCCTCCACTTT
v_call: TRBV9
j_call: TRBJ1-6
d_call: .
clone_size: .
cdr3_length: 15

cdr3_aa: CASRQGYTSPLHF
cdr3_nt: TGTGCCAGCAGACAGGGTTATACTTCACCCCTCCACTTT
v_call: TRBV6-1
j_call: TRBJ1-6
d_call: .
clone_size: .
cdr3_length: 13

cdr3_aa: CASSWNGGAITSTDTQYF
cdr3_nt: TGTGCCAGCAGTTGGAACGGGGGGGCCATTACCTCCACAGATACGCAGTATTTT
v_call: TRBV12-3/TRBV12-4
j_call: TRBJ2-3
d_call: TRBD2
clone_size: .
cdr3_length: 18

cdr3_aa: CAWSVRREPGDYGYTF
cdr3_nt: TGTGCCTGGAGTGTACGGAGAGAGCCGGGAGACTATGGCTACACCTTC
v_call: TRBV30
j_call: TRBJ1-2
d_call: .
clone_size: .
cdr3_length: 16

cdr3_aa: CASSADRGWGYTF
cdr3_nt: TGTGCCAGCAGTGCGGACAGGGGTTGGGGCTACACCTTC
v_call: TRBV12-3/TRBV12-4
j_call: TRBJ1-2
d_call: TRBD1
clone_size: .
cdr3_length: 13

cdr3_aa: CASSKGALNAEAFF
cdr3_nt: TGTGCCAGCAGTAAGGGGGCCCTGAACGCTGAAGCTTTCTTT
v_call: TRBV2
j_call: TRBJ1-1
d_call: TRBD1
clone_size: .
cdr3_length: 14

cdr3_aa: CASSSGSEQYF
cdr3_nt: TGTGCCAGCAGTTCGGGGTCCGAGCAGTACTTC
v_call: TRBV5-6
j_call: TRBJ2-7
d_call: .
clone_size: .
cdr3_length: 11